This T cell receptor (beta chain) was obtained from a study of shared clonotypes between healthy human individuals. Study details: Contributing individuals were a couple of females and a few males aged 18 to 49. Each donor's CD4 naive and CD4 memory cells filled three plates apiece, CD8 naive two, and CD8 memory one. Study results and caveats: Clonotypes not shared had lower generation probabilities than those common to all four donors.

Naive CD8 cells lacked CD45RO and underwent positive selection for CCR7, leaving out terminally differentiated effector memory CD45RA+ cells. Methods used by the authors: Quality scores were absent from the junction-only immunoSEQ sequences, so filtering differed. The method was immunoSEQ multiplex PCR; TCRdb's version includes in-frame clones alone and lacks a portion of them. V and J calls and clone size are given by that table; D and trimming were obtained from the DNA. The data contain hundreds of thousands of clones, around 93% of them singletons. Germline CDR1 SGHVS, CDR2 FNYEAQ. The CDR3 extends over 14 amino acids. V was trimmed by 5 bases and J by 9 bases, leaving 17 bases between them. Remarks on this clone: Its antigen is undetermined.

The clonotype comes from a man aged 25-40 years in good health. Material for sequencing was naive CD8+ T cells sorted from blood. The chain is built from TRBV7-6 and TRBJ2-1, with D perhaps matching TRBD2 (5 bases). As DNA, the CDR3 is TGTGCCAGCAGCACCGGGGTCGCATATGGTGAGCAGTTCTTC. As protein: CASSTGVAYGEQFF.